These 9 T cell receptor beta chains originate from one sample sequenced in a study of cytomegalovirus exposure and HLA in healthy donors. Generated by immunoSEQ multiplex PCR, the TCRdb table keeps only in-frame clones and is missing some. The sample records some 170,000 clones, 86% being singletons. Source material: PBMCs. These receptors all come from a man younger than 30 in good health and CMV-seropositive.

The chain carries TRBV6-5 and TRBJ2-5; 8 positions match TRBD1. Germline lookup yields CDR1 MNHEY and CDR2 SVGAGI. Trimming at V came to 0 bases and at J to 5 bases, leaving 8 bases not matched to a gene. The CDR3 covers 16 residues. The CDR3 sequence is CASSYSRTGFGETQYF. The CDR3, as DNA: TGTGCCAGCAGTTACTCGAGGACAGGGTTTGGGGAGACCCAGTACTTC.

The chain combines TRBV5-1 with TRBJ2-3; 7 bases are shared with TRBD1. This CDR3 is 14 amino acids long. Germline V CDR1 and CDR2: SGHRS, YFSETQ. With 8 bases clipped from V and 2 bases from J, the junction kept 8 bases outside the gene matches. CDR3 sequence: CASAPGTATDTQYF. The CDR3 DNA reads TGCGCCAGTGCCCCCGGGACAGCCACAGATACGCAGTATTTT.

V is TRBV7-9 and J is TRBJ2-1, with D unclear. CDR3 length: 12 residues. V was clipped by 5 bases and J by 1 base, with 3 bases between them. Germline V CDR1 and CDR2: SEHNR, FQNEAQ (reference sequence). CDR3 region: CASSPSYNEQFF. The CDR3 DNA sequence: TGTGCCAGCAGCCCATCCTACAATGAGCAGTTCTTC.

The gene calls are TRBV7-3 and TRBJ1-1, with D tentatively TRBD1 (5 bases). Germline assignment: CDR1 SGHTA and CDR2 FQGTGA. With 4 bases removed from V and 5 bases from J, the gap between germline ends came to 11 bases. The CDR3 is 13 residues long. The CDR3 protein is CASSSGGGTEAFF. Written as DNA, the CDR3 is TGTGCCAGCAGCTCCGGGGGGGGGACTGAAGCTTTCTTT.

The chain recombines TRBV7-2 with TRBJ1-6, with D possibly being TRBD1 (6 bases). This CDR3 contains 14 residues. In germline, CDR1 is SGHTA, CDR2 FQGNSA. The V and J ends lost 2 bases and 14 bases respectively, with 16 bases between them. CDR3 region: CASSLRQVHGALHF. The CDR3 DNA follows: TGTGCCAGCAGCTTAAGACAGGTCCACGGGGCCCTCCACTTT.

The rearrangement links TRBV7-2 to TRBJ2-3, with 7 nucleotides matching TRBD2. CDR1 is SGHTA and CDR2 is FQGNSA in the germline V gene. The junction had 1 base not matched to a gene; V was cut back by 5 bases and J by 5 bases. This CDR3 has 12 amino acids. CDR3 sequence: CASSASGDTQYF. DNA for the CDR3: TGTGCCAGCAGCGCTAGCGGAGATACGCAGTATTTT.

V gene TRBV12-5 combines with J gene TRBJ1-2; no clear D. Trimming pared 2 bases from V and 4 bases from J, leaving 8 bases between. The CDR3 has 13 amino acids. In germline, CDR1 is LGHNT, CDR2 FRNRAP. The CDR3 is CASGLWAAYGYTF. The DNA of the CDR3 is TGTGCTAGTGGTTTGTGGGCAGCCTATGGCTACACCTTC.

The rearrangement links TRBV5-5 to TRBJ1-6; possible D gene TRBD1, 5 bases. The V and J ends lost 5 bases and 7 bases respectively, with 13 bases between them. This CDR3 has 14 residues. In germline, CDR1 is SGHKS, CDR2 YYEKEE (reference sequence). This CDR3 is CASRVPGQNSPLHF. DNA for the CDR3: TGTGCCAGCAGAGTCCCAGGGCAGAATTCACCCCTCCACTTT.

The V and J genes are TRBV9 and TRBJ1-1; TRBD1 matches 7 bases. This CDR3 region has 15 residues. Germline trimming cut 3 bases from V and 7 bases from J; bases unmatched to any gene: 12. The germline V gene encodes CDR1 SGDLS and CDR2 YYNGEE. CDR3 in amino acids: CASSERTGTTDEAFF. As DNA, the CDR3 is TGTGCCAGCAGCGAAAGGACAGGAACTACGGATGAAGCTTTCTTT.